Following are 11 T cell receptor beta chains from one sample sequenced in a study of cytomegalovirus exposure and HLA in healthy donors. A multiplex PCR was run with 60 Vbeta primers and 13 Jbeta primers. Sequenced by immunoSEQ multiplex PCR; TCRdb stores in-frame clones only, minus some. The table has 150,000 or so clones, about four fifths seen once. The sample was PBMCs. The receptor set was obtained from a male donor in good health and CMV-seronegative.

This CDR3 reads CASSILAASTDTQYF. The DNA for the CDR3 is TGTGCCAGTAGTATACTAGCGGCTAGCACAGATACGCAGTATTTT. V and J are TRBV19 and TRBJ2-3, with 7 positions matching TRBD2. Germline CDR1 is LNHDA and CDR2 is SQIVND (reference sequence). The CDR3 is made up of 15 amino acids. J lost 0 bases, V lost 2 bases, and 2 bases had no gene match.

This clone has more than one count but fewer than ten. The gene calls are TRBV6-4 and TRBJ1-1; D not certain. CDR1 and CDR2 from the germline V gene are MRHNA and SNTAGT. Deletions cut 4 bases from V and 1 base from J, with 7 bases between. This CDR3 is 13 amino acids long. Here the CDR3 reads CASSVHRNTEAFF. Here the CDR3 DNA reads TGTGCCAGCAGTGTTCACAGGAACACTGAAGCTTTCTTT.

This clone was seen only a few times. J is TRBJ1-5 and V is TRBV9; D possibly corresponds to TRBD1 (6 bases). The germline V gene has CDR1 SGDLS and CDR2 YYNGEE. Trimming left V 1 base short and J 5 bases short, with 7 bases between. The CDR3 totals 13 residues. CDR3 sequence reads: CASSVKGDQPQHF. Written as DNA, the CDR3 is TGTGCCAGCAGCGTAAAGGGGGATCAGCCCCAGCATTTT.

V usage is TRBV15 and J usage is TRBJ2-3, with a possible D match to TRBD1 (5 bases). Germline loops: CDR1 LNHNV, CDR2 YYDKDF (reference sequence). Between the trimmed V and J ends, which lost 0 bases and 9 bases, there was a span of 13 bases. This CDR3 contains 14 residues. As DNA, the CDR3 is TGTGCCACCAGCAGAGATGACAGAAGTCTAACGCAGTATTTT. Encoded protein: CATSRDDRSLTQYF.

The CDR3 coding sequence is TGCGCCAGCAGCCAAGACCCGGTCCCTACCTACGAGCAGTACTTC. Translating gives CASSQDPVPTYEQYF. The chain uses TRBV4-1 and TRBJ2-7; D is uncertain. Trimming stripped 0 bases from V and 2 bases from J, with 11 bases between. CDR3 length: 15 residues. Per germline, CDR1 MGHRA and CDR2 YSYEKL.

This clone was counted a few times. The V and J genes are TRBV9 and TRBJ2-3; D not certain. This CDR3 is built from 12 residues. The germline V gene encodes CDR1 SGDLS and CDR2 YYNGEE. The ends were cut back, 3 bases at V and 3 bases at J, with 5 bases in the middle. CDR3 sequence (DNA): TGTGCCAGCAGCGCCAATACAGATACGCAGTATTTT. Encoded protein: CASSANTDTQYF.

The chain joins TRBV7-9 to TRBJ1-1; possible D gene TRBD1, 5 bases. The CDR3 is 15 amino acids. Germline CDR1 and CDR2: SEHNR and FQNEAQ (reference sequence). V was pared by 5 bases and J by 4 bases, with 17 bases between. The CDR3 DNA reads as TGTGCCAGCAGCCAATACCAGGGTATCCTCACTGAAGCTTTCTTT. It translates to CASSQYQGILTEAFF.

This clone appeared a few times. The chain joins TRBV4-3 to TRBJ2-7; D gene unclear. Trimming shortened V by 1 base and J by 5 bases, and 9 bases separated the two germline ends. The CDR3 has 13 residues. Germline loops: CDR1 LGHNA, CDR2 YSLEER. As DNA, the CDR3 is TGCGCCAGCAGCCAAGGGCACGGAGACGAGCAGTACTTC. Translation: CASSQGHGDEQYF.

The V gene is TRBV27, the J gene TRBJ2-1, with a possible D match to TRBD2 (6 bases). V was pared by 2 bases and J by 5 bases, with 16 bases between. The CDR3 sequence is 16 residues long. Germline loops: CDR1 MNHEY, CDR2 SMNVEV (reference sequence). The DNA of the CDR3 is TGTGCCAGCAGTTTAGTCGGGACGGGAGCACACAATGAGCAGTTCTTC. This translates into CASSLVGTGAHNEQFF.

The chain links TRBV5-4 to TRBJ1-5; 8 bases match TRBD1. The length of the CDR3 is 13 residues. V gave up 2 bases and J gave up 7 bases; unmatched junction bases: 2. Per the germline V gene, CDR1 is SGHNT and CDR2 is YYREEE (reference sequence). This chain's CDR3 is CASSLQGEQPQHF. The DNA for the CDR3 is TGTGCCAGCAGCTTACAGGGGGAGCAGCCCCAGCATTTT. Looking up the rest from reference TRBV5-4 and TRBJ1-5 gives the full variable domain: ETGVTQSPTHLIKTRGQQVTLRCSSQSGHNTVSWYQQALGQGPQFIFQYYREEENGRGNFPPRFSGLQFPNYSSELNVNALELDDSALYLCASSLQGEQPQHFGDGTRLSIL.

The V and J genes are TRBV7-2 and TRBJ2-2; D gene uncertain. The germline V gene encodes CDR1 SGHTA and CDR2 FQGNSA. V was pared by 1 base and J by 7 bases, with 7 bases between. The CDR3 consists of 13 residues. The CDR3 reads CASSLVSSGELFF. Here the CDR3 DNA reads TGTGCCAGCAGCTTAGTCTCTAGCGGGGAGCTGTTTTTT.